The T cell receptor (beta chain) under discussion was sequenced for a study of vaccination effects on CD4 cells after COVID-19. Findings of the study overall: Convalescent patients were few in the study, and early post-infection timepoints were absent.

Upon completion of about ten days in culture, CD4+ T cells were isolated. The authors replaced half the medium with IL-2 medium on days 3 and 7. Sequencing was performed with immunoSEQ multiplex PCR; in TCRdb, only in-frame clones are kept and a portion is missing. The sample shows about 37,000 clones, 65% to 75% of them seen only once. By frequency in the sample, this clone is medium-sized. Antigen unknown. Sequenced material: CD4+ T cells from PBMCs cultured without peptide, taken before COVID-19 vaccination. The TCR sequence derives from a human donor who received a COVID-19 vaccine.

CDR3 protein: CASSQVPGFSSNQPQHF. CDR3 coding DNA: TGTGCCAGCAGCCAAGTACCAGGGTTTTCTAGCAATCAGCCCCAGCATTTT. The chain has TRBV3-1 (or the pseudogene TRBV3-2) and TRBJ1-5; D is perhaps TRBD1 (5 bases). CDR1 is LGHDT, CDR2 YNNKEL, per germline (reference sequence). This CDR3 comprises 17 residues. V was pared by 1 base and J by 0 bases, with 13 bases between.